The 22 T cell receptor beta chains presented below share a single source sample, sequenced in a study of T cells expressing NK-cell markers. TCRdb reprocessed the 5' RACE reads, with one entry per CDR3 protein and no DNA. Seen in this sample are 200,000 to 300,000 distinct CDR3 sequences; the ten most common clones hold about 0.4%. Specimen: blood T cells: a sorted CD56 or NKG2C T cell subset, CD4+ or CD8+ T cells, or bulk PBMC T cells (not recorded which). The receptors come from a young man in good health.

The chain combines TRBV11-1 with TRBJ2-7; TCRdb's assignment of TRBD1 cannot be checked, as there is no DNA. Germline V gene sequence: CDR1 SGHAT, CDR2 FQDESV (reference sequence). The CDR3 extends over 14 amino acids. The chain's CDR3 is CASSFSGAAYEQYF.

The chain has TRBV7-8 and TRBJ2-7; TCRdb selects TRBD2, and the lack of DNA leaves this call unchecked. CDR1 SGHVS and CDR2 FQNEAQ come from the germline V gene. The length of the CDR3 is 19 residues. The CDR3 here is CASSLAGTSGRRIGYEQYF.

The gene calls are TRBV20-1 and TRBJ2-1. The CDR3 has 11 residues. Germline assignment: CDR1 DFQATT and CDR2 SNEGSKA (reference sequence). CDR3 protein: CSGINGYEQFF.

The chain is built from TRBV6-1 and TRBJ2-4; TCRdb designates TRBD1, a call that cannot be tested without DNA. Germline values: CDR1 MNHNS, CDR2 SASEGT. CDR3 length equals 15 residues. CDR3 protein: CASRADRLAKNIQYF.

CDR3 amino acids: CASSERGATFEQYF. The V and J genes are TRBV12-3 or TRBV12-4 and TRBJ2-7; TCRdb picks TRBD1, but there is no DNA to check that call. This CDR3 is 14 amino acids long.

V usage is TRBV14 and J usage is TRBJ1-5. This CDR3 comprises 12 residues. Germline V lookup: CDR1 SGHDN, CDR2 FVKESK. CDR3 in amino acids: CASSQDYGPQHF. The full variable domain, in which reference TRBV14 and TRBJ1-5 provide the parts outside the CDR3, is EAGVTQFPSHSVIEKGQTVTLRCDPISGHDNLYWYRRVMGKEIKFLLHFVKESKQDESGMPNNRFLAERTGGTYSTLKVQPAELEDSGVYFCASSQDYGPQHFGDGTRLSIL.

V gene TRBV20-1 combines with J gene TRBJ2-1; TCRdb's D gene call, TRBD2, goes unchecked for lack of DNA. Germline values: CDR1 DFQATT, CDR2 SNEGSKA (reference sequence). The CDR3 covers 15 residues. CDR3 sequence: CSAREKTSRAGKQFF.

The chain links TRBV24-1 to TRBJ2-1; TCRdb reports TRBD1, a call that lacks DNA to check it against. Germline CDR1 reads KGHDR; CDR2 reads SFDVKD. CDR3 length equals 15 residues. The CDR3 here is CATSDNSPRGHEQFF.

V usage is TRBV12-3 or TRBV12-4 and J usage is TRBJ2-2; as DNA is missing, the TRBD1 call by TCRdb cannot be tested. The CDR3 runs to 19 residues. CDR3 region: CASSPYRRDRGRFAGELFF.

This chain links TRBV5-1 with TRBJ1-2; the D call of TRBD1 rests on TCRdb alone, since no DNA is present to check it. This CDR3 has 15 residues. Germline assignment: CDR1 SGHRS and CDR2 YFSETQ. CDR3 loop: CASSPGTEGLYGYTF.

V usage is TRBV12-3 or TRBV12-4 and J usage is TRBJ1-4; no DNA is available, so the TRBD1 call from TCRdb remains unchecked. CDR3 size: 17 residues. CDR3 in amino acids: CASSLAGLLGGNEKLFF.

The J gene is TRBJ2-1, the V gene TRBV4-2; TCRdb lists TRBD2, though no DNA is available to test this call. The CDR3 totals 14 residues. Germline V gene sequence: CDR1 LGHNA, CDR2 YNFKEQ. CDR3 region: CASSRNREYNEQFF.

The gene calls are TRBV15 and TRBJ2-3; TCRdb picks TRBD2, but there is no DNA to check that call. This CDR3 comprises 17 residues. Germline V gene lookup returns CDR1 LNHNV and CDR2 YYDKDF (reference sequence). The CDR3 loop reads CATSREVAGVGPDTQYF. Supplemented by reference TRBV15 and TRBJ2-3, the full variable domain reads DAMVIQNPRYQVTQFGKPVTLSCSQTLNHNVMYWYQQKSSQAPKLLFHYYDKDFNNEADTPDNFQSRRPNTSFCFLDIRSPGLGDTAMYLCATSREVAGVGPDTQYFGPGTRLTVL.

The J gene is TRBJ1-5, the V gene TRBV6-1; TCRdb selects TRBD1, and the lack of DNA leaves this call unchecked. The CDR3 contains 14 residues. Germline V gene lookup returns CDR1 MNHNS and CDR2 SASEGT. This chain's CDR3 is CASITGGGNQPQHF.

The rearrangement uses TRBV7-3 and TRBJ2-7; TCRdb picks TRBD1, but there is no DNA to check that call. CDR3 length: 15 amino acids. Germline CDR1 is SGHTA and CDR2 is FQGTGA. The CDR3 spells CASSLSRGIGYEQYF. The variable domain in full, with the rest retrieved from reference TRBV7-3 and TRBJ2-7, is GAGVSQTPSNKVTEKGKYVELRCDPISGHTALYWYRQSLGQGPEFLIYFQGTGAADDSGLPNDRFFAVRPEGSVSTLKIQRTERGDSAVYLCASSLSRGIGYEQYFGPGTRLTVT.

The chain joins TRBV6-1 to TRBJ1-5; TCRdb lists TRBD1, though no DNA is available to test this call. From germline, CDR1 is MNHNS and CDR2 SASEGT. The length of the CDR3 is 17 residues. The CDR3 sequence: CASSAVRTGISNQPQHF.

This chain links TRBV20-1 with TRBJ2-1; lacking DNA, the TRBD2 call made by TCRdb goes unchecked. There are 14 residues in the CDR3. In germline, CDR1 is DFQATT, CDR2 SNEGSKA (reference sequence). CDR3 loop: CSAKTSGSYNEQFF.

The rearrangement uses TRBV7-9 and TRBJ2-4; TCRdb outputs TRBD1, but without DNA this stays unchecked. This CDR3 is built from 14 residues. CDR1 SEHNR and CDR2 FQNEAQ come from the germline V gene (reference sequence). The CDR3 reads CASSLAGGEGIQYF. Complete variable domain (other parts from reference TRBV7-9 and TRBJ2-4): DTGVSQNPRHKITKRGQNVTFRCDPISEHNRLYWYRQTLGQGPEFLTYFQNEAQLEKSRLLSDRFSAERPKGSFSTLEIQRTEQGDSAMYLCASSLAGGEGIQYFGAGTRLSVL.

This chain joins TRBV5-1 and TRBJ1-1; absent DNA, TCRdb's TRBD1 call cannot be checked. The CDR3 covers 12 residues. Per germline, CDR1 SGHRS and CDR2 YFSETQ. The CDR3 spells CASRRQTSEAFF.

The chain combines TRBV7-2 with TRBJ2-7; TCRdb calls TRBD1, which cannot be checked without DNA. In germline, CDR1 is SGHTA, CDR2 FQGNSA. The CDR3 covers 15 residues. The CDR3 reads CASSGGGTGRYEQYF.

The chain is built from TRBV29-1 and TRBJ2-1. Per the germline V gene, CDR1 is SQVTM and CDR2 is ANQGSEA. The CDR3 has 14 amino acids. The CDR3 protein is CSGGDTPQWGEQFF.

The V and J genes are TRBV10-3 and TRBJ1-5. The CDR3 length is 13 residues. Germline CDR1 and CDR2: ENHRY and SYGVKD. CDR3 region: CASGGGGNQPQHF.